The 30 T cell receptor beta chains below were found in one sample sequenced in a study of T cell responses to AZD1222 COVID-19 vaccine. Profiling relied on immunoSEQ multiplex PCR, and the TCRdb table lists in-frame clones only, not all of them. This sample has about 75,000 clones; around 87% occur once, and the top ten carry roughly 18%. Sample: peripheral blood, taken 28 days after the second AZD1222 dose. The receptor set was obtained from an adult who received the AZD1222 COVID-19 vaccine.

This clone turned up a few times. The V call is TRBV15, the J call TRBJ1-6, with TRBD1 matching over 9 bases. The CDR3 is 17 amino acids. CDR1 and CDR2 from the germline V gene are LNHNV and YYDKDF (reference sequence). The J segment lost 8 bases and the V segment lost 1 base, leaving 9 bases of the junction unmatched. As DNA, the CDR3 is TGTGCCACCAGCAGAGTAATGTATTGGACAGGGGATTCACCCCTCCACTTT. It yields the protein CATSRVMYWTGDSPLHF.

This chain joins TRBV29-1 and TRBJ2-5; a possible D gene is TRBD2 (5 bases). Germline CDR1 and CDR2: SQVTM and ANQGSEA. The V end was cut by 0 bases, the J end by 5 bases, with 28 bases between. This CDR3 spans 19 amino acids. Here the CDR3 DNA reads TGCAGCGTTGAAGATGATCAATTGGATCTGTTGGACTTCGGCGAGACCCAGTACTTC. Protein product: CSVEDDQLDLLDFGETQYF.

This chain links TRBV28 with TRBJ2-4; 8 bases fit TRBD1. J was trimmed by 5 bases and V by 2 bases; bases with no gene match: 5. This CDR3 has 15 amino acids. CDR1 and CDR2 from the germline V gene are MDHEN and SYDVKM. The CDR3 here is CASSLPRGLENIQYF. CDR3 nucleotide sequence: TGTGCCAGCAGTTTACCCAGGGGGCTGGAAAACATTCAGTACTTC.

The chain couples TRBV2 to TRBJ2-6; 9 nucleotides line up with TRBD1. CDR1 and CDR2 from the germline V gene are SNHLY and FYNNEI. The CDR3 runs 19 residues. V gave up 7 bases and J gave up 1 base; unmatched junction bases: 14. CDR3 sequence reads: CASITFYGQGSSGANVLTF. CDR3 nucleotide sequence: TGTGCCAGCATAACTTTTTACGGACAGGGGTCTTCTGGGGCCAACGTCCTGACTTTC.

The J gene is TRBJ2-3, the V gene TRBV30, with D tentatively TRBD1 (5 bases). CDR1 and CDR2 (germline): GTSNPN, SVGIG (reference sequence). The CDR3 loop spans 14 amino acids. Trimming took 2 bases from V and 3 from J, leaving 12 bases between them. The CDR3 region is CAWSRGRITDTQYF. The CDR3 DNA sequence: TGTGCCTGGAGTAGGGGCAGGATTACAGATACGCAGTATTTT. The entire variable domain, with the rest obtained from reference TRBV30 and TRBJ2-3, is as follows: SQTIHQWPATLVQPVGSPLSLECTVEGTSNPNLYWYRQAAGRGLQLLFYSVGIGQISSEVPQNLSASRPQDRQFILSSKKLLLSDSGFYLCAWSRGRITDTQYFGPGTRLTVL.

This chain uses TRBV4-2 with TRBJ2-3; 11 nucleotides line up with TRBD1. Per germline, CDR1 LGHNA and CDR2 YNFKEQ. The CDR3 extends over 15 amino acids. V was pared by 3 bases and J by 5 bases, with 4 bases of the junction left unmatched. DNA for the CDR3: TGTGCCAGCAGCCATGATGGGACAGGGGGAGATACGCAGTATTTT. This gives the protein CASSHDGTGGDTQYF.

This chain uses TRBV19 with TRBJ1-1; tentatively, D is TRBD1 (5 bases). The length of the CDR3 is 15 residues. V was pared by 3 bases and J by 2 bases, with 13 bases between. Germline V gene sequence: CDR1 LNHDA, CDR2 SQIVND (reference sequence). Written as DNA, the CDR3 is TGTGCCAGTAGTATGGGGACCGACTATAACACTGAAGCTTTCTTT. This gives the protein CASSMGTDYNTEAFF. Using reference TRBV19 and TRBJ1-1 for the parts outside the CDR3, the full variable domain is DGGITQSPKYLFRKEGQNVTLSCEQNLNHDAMYWYRQDPGQGLRLIYYSQIVNDFQKGDIAEGYSVSREKKESFPLTVTSAQKNPTAFYLCASSMGTDYNTEAFFGQGTRLTVV.

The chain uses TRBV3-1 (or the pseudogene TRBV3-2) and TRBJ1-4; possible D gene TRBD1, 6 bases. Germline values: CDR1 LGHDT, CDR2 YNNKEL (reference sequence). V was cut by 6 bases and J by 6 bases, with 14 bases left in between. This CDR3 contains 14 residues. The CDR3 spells CASSDRWDYEKLFF. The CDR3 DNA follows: TGTGCCAGCAGTGACAGGTGGGACTATGAAAAACTGTTTTTT.

CDR3 in DNA: TGTGCCAGCAGCCGATCGGAGAGCACAGATACGCAGTATTTT. Translated: CASSRSESTDTQYF. The gene calls are TRBV9 and TRBJ2-3; no firm D call. The CDR3 has 14 amino acids. Trimming stripped 4 bases from V and 0 bases from J, with 9 bases between. Germline-derived CDR1 and CDR2 are SGDLS and YYNGEE.

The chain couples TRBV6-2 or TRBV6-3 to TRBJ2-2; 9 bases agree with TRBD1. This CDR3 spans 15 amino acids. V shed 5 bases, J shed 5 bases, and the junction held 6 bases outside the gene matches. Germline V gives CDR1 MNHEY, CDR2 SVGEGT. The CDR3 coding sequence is TGTGCCAGCAGTCTCCAGACAGGGGGTACCGGGGAGCTGTTTTTT. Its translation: CASSLQTGGTGELFF.

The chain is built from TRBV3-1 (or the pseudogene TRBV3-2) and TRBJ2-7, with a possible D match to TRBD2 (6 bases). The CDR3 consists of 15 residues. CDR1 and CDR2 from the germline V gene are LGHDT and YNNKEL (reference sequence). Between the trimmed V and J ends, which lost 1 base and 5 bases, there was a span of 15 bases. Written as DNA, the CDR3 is TGTGCCAGCAGCCAAGGAGGGCTAGCGCTAAACGAGCAGTACTTC. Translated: CASSQGGLALNEQYF.

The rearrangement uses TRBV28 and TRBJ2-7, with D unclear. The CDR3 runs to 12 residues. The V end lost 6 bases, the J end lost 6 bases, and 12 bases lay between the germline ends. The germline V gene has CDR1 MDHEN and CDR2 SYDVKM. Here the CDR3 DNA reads TGTGCCAGCAGGGAGCAAGTTGGCGAGCAGTACTTC. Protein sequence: CASREQVGEQYF.

CDR3 sequence (DNA): TGTGCCAGCAGAACTAGCGGGGGCCGGGAGCTGTTTTTT. Protein sequence: CASRTSGGRELFF. The V call is TRBV6-5, the J call TRBJ2-2; TRBD2 matches at 11 bases. Germline V gene data show CDR1 as MNHEY and CDR2 as SVGAGI. The V gene end was trimmed by 6 bases and the J gene end by 9 bases; junction bases not matched to a gene: 3. The CDR3 contains 13 residues.

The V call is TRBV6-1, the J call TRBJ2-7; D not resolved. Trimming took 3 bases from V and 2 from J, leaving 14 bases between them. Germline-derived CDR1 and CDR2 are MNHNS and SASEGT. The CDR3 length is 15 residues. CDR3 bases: TGTGCCAGCAGTGAGGGAACCGACGAGGCCTACGAGCAGTACTTC. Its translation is CASSEGTDEAYEQYF.

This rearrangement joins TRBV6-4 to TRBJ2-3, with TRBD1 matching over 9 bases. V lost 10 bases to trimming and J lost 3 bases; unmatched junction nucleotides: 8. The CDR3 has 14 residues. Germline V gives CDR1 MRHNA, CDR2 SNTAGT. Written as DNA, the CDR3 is TGTGCCAACCAATGGGACAGGGAAACAGATACGCAGTATTTT. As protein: CANQWDRETDTQYF.

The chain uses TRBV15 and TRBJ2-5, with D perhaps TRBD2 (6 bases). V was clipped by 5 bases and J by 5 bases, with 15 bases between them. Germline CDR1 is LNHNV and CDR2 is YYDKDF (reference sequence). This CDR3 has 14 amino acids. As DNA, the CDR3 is TGTGCCACCAGCCCTGGGACTCCTCCCGAGACCCAGTACTTC. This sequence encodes CATSPGTPPETQYF.

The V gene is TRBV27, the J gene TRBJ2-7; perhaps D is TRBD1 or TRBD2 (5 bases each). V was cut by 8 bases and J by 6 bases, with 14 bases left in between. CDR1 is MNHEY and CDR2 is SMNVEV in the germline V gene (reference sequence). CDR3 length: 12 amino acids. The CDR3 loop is CASGLQGGEQYF. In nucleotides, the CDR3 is TGTGCCAGCGGACTCCAGGGTGGCGAGCAGTACTTC.

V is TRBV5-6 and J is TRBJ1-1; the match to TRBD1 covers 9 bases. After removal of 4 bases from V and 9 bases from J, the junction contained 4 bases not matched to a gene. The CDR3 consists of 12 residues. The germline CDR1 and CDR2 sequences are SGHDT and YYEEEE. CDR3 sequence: CASSLGTGKAFF. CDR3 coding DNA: TGTGCCAGCAGCCTGGGGACAGGGAAAGCTTTCTTT.

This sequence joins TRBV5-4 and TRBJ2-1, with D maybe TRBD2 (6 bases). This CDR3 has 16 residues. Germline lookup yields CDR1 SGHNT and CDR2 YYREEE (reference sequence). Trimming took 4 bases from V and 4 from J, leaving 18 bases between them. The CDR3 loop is CASSASRGSNYNEQFF. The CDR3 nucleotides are TGTGCCAGCAGCGCCAGCCGGGGGTCGAATTACAATGAGCAGTTCTTC.

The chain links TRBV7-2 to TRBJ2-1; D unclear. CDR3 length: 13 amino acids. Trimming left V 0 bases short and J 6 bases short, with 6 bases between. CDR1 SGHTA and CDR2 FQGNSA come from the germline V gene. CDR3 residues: CASSLAGRNEQFF. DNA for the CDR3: TGTGCCAGCAGCTTAGCAGGGCGCAATGAGCAGTTCTTC.

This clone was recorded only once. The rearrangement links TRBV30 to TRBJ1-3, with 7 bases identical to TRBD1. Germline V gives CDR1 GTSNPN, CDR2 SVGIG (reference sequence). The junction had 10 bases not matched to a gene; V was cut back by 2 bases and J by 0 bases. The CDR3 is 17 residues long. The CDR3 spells CAWSPRPGQDSGNTIYF. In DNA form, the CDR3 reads TGTGCCTGGAGTCCCCGCCCAGGACAGGACTCTGGAAACACCATATATTTT. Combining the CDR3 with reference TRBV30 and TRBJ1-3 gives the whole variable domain SQTIHQWPATLVQPVGSPLSLECTVEGTSNPNLYWYRQAAGRGLQLLFYSVGIGQISSEVPQNLSASRPQDRQFILSSKKLLLSDSGFYLCAWSPRPGQDSGNTIYFGEGSWLTVV.

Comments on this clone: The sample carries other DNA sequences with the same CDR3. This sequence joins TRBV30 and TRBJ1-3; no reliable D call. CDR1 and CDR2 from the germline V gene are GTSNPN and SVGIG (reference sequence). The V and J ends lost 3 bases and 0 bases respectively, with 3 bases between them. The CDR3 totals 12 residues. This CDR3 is CAWSSSGNTIYF. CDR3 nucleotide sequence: TGTGCCTGGAGCAGCTCTGGAAACACCATATATTTT.

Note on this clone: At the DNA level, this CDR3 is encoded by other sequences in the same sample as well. This CDR3 is CASSLGQGTYNEQFF. The CDR3 DNA is TGTGCCAGCAGCTTGGGGCAGGGTACCTACAATGAGCAGTTCTTC. V is TRBV5-8 and J is TRBJ2-1; D possibly corresponds to TRBD1 (5 bases). This CDR3 region has 15 residues. Trimming stripped 0 bases from V and 2 bases from J, with 9 bases between. CDR1 is SGHTS, CDR2 YDEGEE, per germline.

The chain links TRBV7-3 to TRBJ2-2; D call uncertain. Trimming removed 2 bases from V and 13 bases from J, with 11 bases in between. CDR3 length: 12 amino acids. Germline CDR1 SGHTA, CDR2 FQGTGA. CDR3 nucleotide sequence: TGTGCCAGCAGCTTAGGGGAAGGTGGGCTGTTTTTT. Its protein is CASSLGEGGLFF.

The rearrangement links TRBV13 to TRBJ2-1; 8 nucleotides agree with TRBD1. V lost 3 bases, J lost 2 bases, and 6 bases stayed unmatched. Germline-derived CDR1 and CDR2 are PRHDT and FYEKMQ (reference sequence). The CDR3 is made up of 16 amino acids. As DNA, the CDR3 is TGTGCCAGCAGCTTTCAGGGGGCGATGGCCTACAATGAGCAGTTCTTC. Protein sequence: CASSFQGAMAYNEQFF.

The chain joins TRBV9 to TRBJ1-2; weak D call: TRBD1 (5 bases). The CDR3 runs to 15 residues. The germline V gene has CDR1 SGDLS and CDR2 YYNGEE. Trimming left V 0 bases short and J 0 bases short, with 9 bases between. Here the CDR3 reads CASSVEPTANYGYTF. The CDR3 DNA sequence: TGTGCCAGCAGCGTAGAACCGACAGCTAACTATGGCTACACCTTC. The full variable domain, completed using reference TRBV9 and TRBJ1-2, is DSGVTQTPKHLITATGQRVTLRCSPRSGDLSVYWYQQSLDQGLQFLIQYYNGEERAKGNILERFSAQQFPDLHSELNLSSLELGDSALYFCASSVEPTANYGYTFGSGTRLTVV.

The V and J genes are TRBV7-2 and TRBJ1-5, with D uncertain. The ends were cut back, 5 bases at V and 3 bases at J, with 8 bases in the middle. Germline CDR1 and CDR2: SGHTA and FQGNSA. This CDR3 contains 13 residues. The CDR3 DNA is TGTGCCAGCAGCCCCATTTTCAATCAGCCCCAGCATTTT. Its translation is CASSPIFNQPQHF.

The CDR3 reads CASSQDARNEQFF. The CDR3, as DNA: TGTGCCAGCAGCCAAGATGCCCGAAATGAGCAGTTCTTC. The chain carries TRBV3-1 (or the pseudogene TRBV3-2) and TRBJ2-1; D ambiguous. From germline, CDR1 is LGHDT and CDR2 YNNKEL (reference sequence). V was shortened by 0 bases and J by 7 bases, with 7 bases between the two germline ends. This CDR3 has 13 residues.

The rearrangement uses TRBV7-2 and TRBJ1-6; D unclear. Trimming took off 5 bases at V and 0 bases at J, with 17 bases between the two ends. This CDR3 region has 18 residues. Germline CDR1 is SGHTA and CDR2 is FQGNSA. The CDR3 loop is CASSPLFIRGSYNSPLHF. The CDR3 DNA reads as TGTGCCAGCAGCCCCCTTTTTATACGCGGCTCCTATAATTCACCCCTCCACTTT.

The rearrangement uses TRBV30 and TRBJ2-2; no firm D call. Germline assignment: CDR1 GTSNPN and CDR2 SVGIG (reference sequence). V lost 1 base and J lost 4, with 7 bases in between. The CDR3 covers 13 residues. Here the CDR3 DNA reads TGTGCCTGGAGTGCTACTTTCACCGGGGAGCTGTTTTTT. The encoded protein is CAWSATFTGELFF. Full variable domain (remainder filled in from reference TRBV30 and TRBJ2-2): SQTIHQWPATLVQPVGSPLSLECTVEGTSNPNLYWYRQAAGRGLQLLFYSVGIGQISSEVPQNLSASRPQDRQFILSSKKLLLSDSGFYLCAWSATFTGELFFGEGSRLTVL.